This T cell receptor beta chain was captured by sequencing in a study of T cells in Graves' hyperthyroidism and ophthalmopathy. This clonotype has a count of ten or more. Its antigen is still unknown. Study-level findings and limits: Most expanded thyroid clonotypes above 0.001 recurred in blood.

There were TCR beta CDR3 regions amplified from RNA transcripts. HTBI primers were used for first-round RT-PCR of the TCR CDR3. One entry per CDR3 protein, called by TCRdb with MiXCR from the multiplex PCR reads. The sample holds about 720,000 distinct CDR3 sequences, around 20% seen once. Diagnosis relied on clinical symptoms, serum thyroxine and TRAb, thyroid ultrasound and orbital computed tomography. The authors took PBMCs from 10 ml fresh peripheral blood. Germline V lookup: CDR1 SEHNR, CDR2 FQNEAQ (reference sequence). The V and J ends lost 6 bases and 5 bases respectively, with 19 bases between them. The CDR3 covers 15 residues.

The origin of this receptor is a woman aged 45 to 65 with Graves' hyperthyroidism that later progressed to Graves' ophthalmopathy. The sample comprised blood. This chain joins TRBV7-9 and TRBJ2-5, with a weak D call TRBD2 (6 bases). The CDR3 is CASSSGTELAETQYF. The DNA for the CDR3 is TGTGCCAGCAGTTCCGGGACGGAGCTAGCGGAGACCCAGTACTTC.